Shown below are 16 T cell receptor beta chains from a single sample sequenced in a study of CD8+ T cells in alopecia areata. cDNA serving as the sequencing template came from extracted, reverse transcribed RNA. Sequencing was performed with immunoSEQ multiplex PCR; in TCRdb, only in-frame clones are kept and a portion is missing. The sample includes about 190,000 clones, roughly 60% seen only once; the top ten take around 0.92%. Treatment here: oral pan-JAK inhibitor, 5-10 mg twice daily. Here the sequenced sample was CD4+ T cells sorted from blood, taken at week 24, from a patient treated with tofacitinib. The receptors originated from a human donor with alopecia areata.

This clone was counted only a few times. The rearrangement uses TRBV11-1 and TRBJ1-1; D is ambiguous. V dropped 2 bases and J dropped 0 bases, with 10 bases sitting between them. The germline V gene has CDR1 SGHAT and CDR2 FQDESV (reference sequence). The CDR3 spans 15 residues. The CDR3: CASSLNSLMNTEAFF. The CDR3 bases are TGTGCCAGCAGCTTAAACAGTTTAATGAACACTGAAGCTTTCTTT.

V and J are TRBV12-5 and TRBJ2-3; D gene ambiguous. Trimming took 5 bases from V and 0 from J, leaving 15 bases between them. CDR3 length equals 16 residues. CDR1 LGHNT and CDR2 FRNRAP come from the germline V gene. This chain's CDR3 is CASGVGASSSTDTQYF. Here the CDR3 DNA reads TGTGCTAGTGGTGTCGGAGCGAGTTCTAGCACAGATACGCAGTATTTT.

V usage is TRBV28 and J usage is TRBJ2-2, with D tentatively TRBD1 or TRBD2 (5 bases each). Germline assignment: CDR1 MDHEN and CDR2 SYDVKM. Trimming cost V 5 bases and J 2 bases, with 12 bases left between them. This CDR3 has 15 residues. The CDR3 loop is CASSPPGANTGELFF. Written as DNA, the CDR3 is TGTGCCAGCAGTCCTCCCGGGGCCAACACCGGGGAGCTGTTTTTT.

J is TRBJ2-7 and V is TRBV20-1, with D perhaps TRBD2 (6 bases). Germline CDR1 and CDR2: DFQATT and SNEGSKA (reference sequence). This CDR3 comprises 11 residues. The V gene lost 1 base and the J gene lost 9 bases, with 10 bases spanning the gap. This CDR3 is CSARGRGRQYF. The CDR3, as DNA: TGCAGTGCTAGAGGCCGGGGGAGGCAGTACTTC.

The chain couples TRBV4-3 to TRBJ1-6; D is perhaps TRBD1 (6 bases). Trimming left V 3 bases short and J 4 bases short, with 13 bases between. The CDR3 spans 16 residues. The germline gives CDR1 LGHNA, CDR2 YSLEER. The CDR3 loop is CASSHVGQLYNSPLHF. CDR3 DNA sequence: TGCGCCAGCAGCCACGTCGGACAGCTTTATAATTCACCCCTCCACTTT.

This chain uses TRBV9 with TRBJ2-6; TRBD1 matches 7 bases. In germline, CDR1 is SGDLS, CDR2 YYNGEE. V lost 3 bases to trimming and J lost 2 bases; unmatched junction nucleotides: 5. This CDR3 spans 16 amino acids. The CDR3 here is CASSADRETGANVLTF. The DNA of the CDR3 is TGTGCCAGCAGCGCCGACAGGGAAACTGGGGCCAACGTCCTGACTTTC.

This clone has a single count. V gene TRBV11-1 combines with J gene TRBJ2-3; D perhaps matches TRBD2 (6 bases). Trimming left V 5 bases short and J 3 bases short, with 18 bases between. The CDR3 spans 16 residues. The germline V gene encodes CDR1 SGHAT and CDR2 FQDESV (reference sequence). The CDR3 protein is CASSPRGNKQTDTQYF. The CDR3 nucleotides are TGTGCCAGCAGCCCCCGCGGGAACAAGCAGACAGATACGCAGTATTTT.

The J gene is TRBJ1-2, the V gene TRBV25-1; TRBD1 is a possible D gene (6 bases). V lost 6 bases and J lost 4, with 18 bases in between. Germline CDR1 is MGHDK and CDR2 is SYGVNS. The CDR3 totals 15 residues. The CDR3 loop is CASSTFTADSYGYTF. The CDR3 DNA follows: TGTGCCAGCAGCACCTTCACGGCGGACAGCTATGGCTACACCTTC.

The chain joins TRBV28 to TRBJ2-5; D may be TRBD2 (5 bases). V lost 3 bases and J lost 5, with 16 bases in between. CDR1 MDHEN and CDR2 SYDVKM come from the germline V gene. The CDR3 consists of 15 residues. The CDR3 sequence is CASSFVTSRSETQYF. The CDR3 nucleotides are TGTGCCAGCAGTTTCGTTACTAGTCGATCGGAGACCCAGTACTTC.

The chain combines TRBV5-6 with TRBJ2-3; TRBD1 matches 7 bases. The CDR3 is made up of 14 amino acids. Germline trimming cut 6 bases from V and 2 bases from J; bases unmatched to any gene: 6. The germline CDR1 and CDR2 sequences are SGHDT and YYEEEE. As DNA, the CDR3 is TGTGCCAGCACCCCGGGACAGCCCACAGATACGCAGTATTTT. Translation gives CASTPGQPTDTQYF.

This rearrangement joins TRBV6-6 to TRBJ2-2, with a possible D match to TRBD1 (5 bases). The length of the CDR3 is 14 residues. Trimming took off 6 bases at V and 1 base at J, with 9 bases between the two ends. Germline values: CDR1 MNHNY, CDR2 SVGAGI (reference sequence). The chain's CDR3 is CASRQTENTGELFF. The CDR3 DNA sequence: TGTGCCAGCAGACAGACAGAGAACACCGGGGAGCTGTTTTTT.

For this clone: Other DNA sequences within the sample encode an identical CDR3. V gene TRBV7-3 combines with J gene TRBJ2-7, with TRBD2 matching over 7 bases. V lost 5 bases to trimming and J lost 0 bases; unmatched junction nucleotides: 1. The germline gives CDR1 SGHTA, CDR2 FQGTGA. The CDR3 totals 13 residues. CDR3 loop: CASSPGGSYEQYF. In DNA, the CDR3 is TGTGCCAGCAGCCCGGGAGGCTCCTACGAGCAGTACTTC.

The rearrangement links TRBV9 to TRBJ2-6, with D perhaps TRBD2 (5 bases). Germline V gene lookup returns CDR1 SGDLS and CDR2 YYNGEE. The CDR3 is 18 amino acids. V was clipped by 3 bases and J by 3 bases, with 19 bases between them. CDR3 DNA: TGTGCCAGCAGCGGAGGTGGGCAGAAAAGCGGTGGGGCCAACGTCCTGACTTTC. It is translated as CASSGGGQKSGGANVLTF.

This clone was counted only a few times. V usage is TRBV10-3 and J usage is TRBJ2-3; D is uncertain. The CDR3 has 12 residues. Trimming took off 2 bases at V and 4 bases at J, with 4 bases between the two ends. Germline values: CDR1 ENHRY, CDR2 SYGVKD. The CDR3 DNA follows: TGTGCCATCAGTGAGCTGTCAGATACGCAGTATTTT. As protein: CAISELSDTQYF.

V and J are TRBV27 and TRBJ2-7; TRBD1 matches 9 bases. This CDR3 contains 16 residues. J gave up 5 bases and V 6 bases, and 14 bases lay outside the gene matches. Germline CDR1 MNHEY, CDR2 SMNVEV (reference sequence). CDR3 loop: CASRVAVRTGVNEQYF. The CDR3 DNA reads TGTGCCAGCAGGGTAGCGGTAAGGACAGGGGTTAACGAGCAGTACTTC.

The V gene is TRBV30, the J gene TRBJ1-2; 7 bases fit TRBD1. The germline CDR1 and CDR2 sequences are GTSNPN and SVGIG (reference sequence). The CDR3 has 13 residues. V was pared by 4 bases and J by 2 bases, with 4 bases of the junction left unmatched. In DNA, the CDR3 is TGTGCCTGGAACCCACAGGGGAACTATGGCTACACCTTC. This sequence encodes CAWNPQGNYGYTF.